This T cell receptor (beta chain) was profiled in a study of cytomegalovirus exposure and HLA in healthy donors. The study, taken as a whole, reports: Cytomegalovirus association was assigned to about 150 TCR beta chains. CMV antigen specificity of three CMV-associated chains was confirmed in vitro. Many donors shared some public TCRs, even though most TCR sequences were rare.

As for this clone: Its matching antigen is unknown.

With 0 bases removed from V and 1 base from J, the gap between germline ends came to 13 bases. Germline V gene data show CDR1 as LGHNA and CDR2 as YSLEER. This CDR3 is 16 amino acids long. Clones were read by immunoSEQ multiplex PCR, and TCRdb kept only the in-frame ones, dropping some. The sample carries 90,000 to 150,000 clones, 88% recorded once. This clonotype was obtained from a man aged 18 to 30 in good health and CMV-seropositive. Sequenced: PBMCs. The chain uses TRBV4-3 and TRBJ2-7; D unresolved. This CDR3 reads CASSQEGGTRSYEQYF. CDR3 in DNA: TGCGCCAGCAGCCAAGAAGGCGGCACTCGGTCCTACGAGCAGTACTTC.